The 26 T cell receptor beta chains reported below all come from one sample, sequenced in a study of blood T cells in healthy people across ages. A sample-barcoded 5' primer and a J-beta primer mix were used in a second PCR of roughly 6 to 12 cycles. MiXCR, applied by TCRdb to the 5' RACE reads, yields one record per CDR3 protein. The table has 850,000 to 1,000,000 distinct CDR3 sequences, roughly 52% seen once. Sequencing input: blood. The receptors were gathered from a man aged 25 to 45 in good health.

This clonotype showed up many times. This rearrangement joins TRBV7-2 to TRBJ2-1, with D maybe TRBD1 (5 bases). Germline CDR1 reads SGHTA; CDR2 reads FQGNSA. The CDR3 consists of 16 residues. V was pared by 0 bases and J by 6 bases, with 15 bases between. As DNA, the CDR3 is TGTGCCAGCAGCTTAGCGCGGACAAGATTAGGCAATGAGCAGTTCTTC. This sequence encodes CASSLARTRLGNEQFF. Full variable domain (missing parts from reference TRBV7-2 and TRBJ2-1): GAGVSQSPSNKVTEKGKDVELRCDPISGHTALYWYRQSLGQGLEFLIYFQGNSAPDKSGLPSDRFSAERTGGSVSTLTIQRTQQEDSAVYLCASSLARTRLGNEQFFGPGTRLTVL.

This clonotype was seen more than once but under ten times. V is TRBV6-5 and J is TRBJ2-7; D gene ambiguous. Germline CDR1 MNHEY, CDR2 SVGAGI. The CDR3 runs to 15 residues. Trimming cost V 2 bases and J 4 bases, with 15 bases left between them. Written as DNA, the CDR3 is TGTGCCAGCAGTTACGGCGAATTGGGAAAATACGAGCAGTACTTC. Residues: CASSYGELGKYEQYF.

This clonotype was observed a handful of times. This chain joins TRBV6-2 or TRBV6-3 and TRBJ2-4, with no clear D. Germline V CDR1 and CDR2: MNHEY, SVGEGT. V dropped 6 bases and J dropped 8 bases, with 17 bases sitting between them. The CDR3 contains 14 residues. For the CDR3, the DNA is TGTGCCAGCAGCCGAACGGGCACGAGTCACATTCAGTACTTC. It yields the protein CASSRTGTSHIQYF.

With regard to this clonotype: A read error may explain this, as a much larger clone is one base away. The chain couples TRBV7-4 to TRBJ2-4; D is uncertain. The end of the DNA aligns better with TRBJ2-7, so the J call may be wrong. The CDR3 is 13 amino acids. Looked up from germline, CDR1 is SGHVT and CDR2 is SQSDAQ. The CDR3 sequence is CAGSPTDSYEQYF. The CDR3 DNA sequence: TGTGCCGGCAGCCCCACTGATTCCTACGAGCAGTACTTC.

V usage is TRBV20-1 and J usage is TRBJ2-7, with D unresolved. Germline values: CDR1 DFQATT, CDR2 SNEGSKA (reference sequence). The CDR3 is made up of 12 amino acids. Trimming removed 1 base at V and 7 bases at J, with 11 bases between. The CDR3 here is CSARGAPREQYF. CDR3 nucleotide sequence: TGCAGTGCTAGAGGCGCCCCCCGGGAGCAGTACTTC.

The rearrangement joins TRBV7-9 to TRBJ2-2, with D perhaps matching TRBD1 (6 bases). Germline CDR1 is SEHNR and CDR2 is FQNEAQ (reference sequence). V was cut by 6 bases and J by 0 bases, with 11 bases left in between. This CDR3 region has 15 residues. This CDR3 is CASRGRTANTGELFF. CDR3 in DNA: TGTGCCAGCAGAGGACGGACAGCGAACACCGGGGAGCTGTTTTTT.

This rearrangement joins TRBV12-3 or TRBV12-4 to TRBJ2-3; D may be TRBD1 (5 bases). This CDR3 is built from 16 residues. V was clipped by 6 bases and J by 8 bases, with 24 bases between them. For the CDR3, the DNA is TGTGCCAGCAGCCGCGACGAGAGTAACTATAGGGGTACGCAGTATTTT. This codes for CASSRDESNYRGTQYF.

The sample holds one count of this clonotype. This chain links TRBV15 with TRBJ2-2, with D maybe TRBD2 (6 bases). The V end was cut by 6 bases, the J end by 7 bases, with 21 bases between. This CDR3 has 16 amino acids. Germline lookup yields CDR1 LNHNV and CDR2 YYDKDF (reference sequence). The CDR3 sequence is CATRGQLAEVDGELFF. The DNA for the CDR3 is TGTGCCACCAGAGGTCAACTAGCCGAAGTTGACGGGGAGCTGTTTTTT.

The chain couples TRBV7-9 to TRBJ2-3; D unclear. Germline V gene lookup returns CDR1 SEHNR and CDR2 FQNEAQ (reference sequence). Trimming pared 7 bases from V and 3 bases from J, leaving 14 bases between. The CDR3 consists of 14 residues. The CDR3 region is CASTHSFETDTQYF. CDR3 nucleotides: TGTGCCAGCACCCACTCCTTTGAGACAGATACGCAGTATTTT.

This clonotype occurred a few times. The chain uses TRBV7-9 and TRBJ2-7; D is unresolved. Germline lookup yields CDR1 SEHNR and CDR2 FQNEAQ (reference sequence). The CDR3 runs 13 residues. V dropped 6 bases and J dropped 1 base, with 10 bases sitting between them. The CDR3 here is CASSSAHSYEQYF. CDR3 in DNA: TGTGCCAGCAGTTCAGCACATTCCTACGAGCAGTACTTC.

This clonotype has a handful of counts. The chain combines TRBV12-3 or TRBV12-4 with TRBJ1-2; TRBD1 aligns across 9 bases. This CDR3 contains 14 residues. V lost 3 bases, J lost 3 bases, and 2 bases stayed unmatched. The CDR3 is CASSFTGGDYGYTF. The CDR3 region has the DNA TGTGCCAGCAGTTTCACAGGGGGCGACTATGGCTACACCTTC.

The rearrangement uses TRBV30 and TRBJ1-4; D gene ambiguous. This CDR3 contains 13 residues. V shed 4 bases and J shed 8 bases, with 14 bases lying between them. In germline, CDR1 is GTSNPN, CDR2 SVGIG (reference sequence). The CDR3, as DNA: TGTGCCTGGAATATGCGGGAGGGCGAAAAACTGTTTTTT. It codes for CAWNMREGEKLFF.

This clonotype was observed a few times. CDR3 nucleotide sequence: TGTGCCAGCAGTTCAGGTCCCTACCAAGAGACCCAGTACTTC. It encodes CASSSGPYQETQYF. J is TRBJ2-5 and V is TRBV6-2 or TRBV6-3; D remains unclear. The V end lost 4 bases, the J end lost 0 bases, and 9 bases lay between the germline ends. The germline V gene encodes CDR1 MNHEY and CDR2 SVGEGT. CDR3 length equals 14 residues.

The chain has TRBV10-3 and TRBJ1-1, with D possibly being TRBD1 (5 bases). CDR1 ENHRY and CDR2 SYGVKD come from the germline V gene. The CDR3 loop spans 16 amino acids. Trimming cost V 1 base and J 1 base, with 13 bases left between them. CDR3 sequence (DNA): TGTGCCATCAGTGAGTGGGACCCCCGGTCGAACACTGAAGCTTTCTTT. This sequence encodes CAISEWDPRSNTEAFF.

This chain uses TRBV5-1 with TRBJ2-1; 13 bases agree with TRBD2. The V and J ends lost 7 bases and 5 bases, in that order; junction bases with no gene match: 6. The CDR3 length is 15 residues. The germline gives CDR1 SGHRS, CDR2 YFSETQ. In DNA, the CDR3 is TGCGCCAGCTTGGAGGGGACTAGCGGGAACAATGAGCAGTTCTTC. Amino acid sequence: CASLEGTSGNNEQFF.

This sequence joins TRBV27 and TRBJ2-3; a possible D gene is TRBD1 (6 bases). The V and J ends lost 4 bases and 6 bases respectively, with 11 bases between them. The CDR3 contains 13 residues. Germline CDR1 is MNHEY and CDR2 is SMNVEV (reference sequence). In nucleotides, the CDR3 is TGTGCCAGCAGTTGGGACACCGCGGATACGCAGTATTTT. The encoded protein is CASSWDTADTQYF.

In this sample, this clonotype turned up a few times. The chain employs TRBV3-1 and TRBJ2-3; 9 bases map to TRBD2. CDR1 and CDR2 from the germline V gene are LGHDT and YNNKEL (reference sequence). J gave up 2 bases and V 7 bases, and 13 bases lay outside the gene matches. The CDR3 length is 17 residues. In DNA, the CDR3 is TGTGCCAGCACGCAAAGTGGGGCGGGGGGGCTCACAGATACGCAGTATTTT. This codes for CASTQSGAGGLTDTQYF.

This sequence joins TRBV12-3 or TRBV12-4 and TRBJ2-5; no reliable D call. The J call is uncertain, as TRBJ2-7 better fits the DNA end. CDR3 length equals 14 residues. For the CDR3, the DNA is TGTGCCAGCAGTGCCCTCGACCAACTCTACGAGCAGTACTTC. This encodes CASSALDQLYEQYF.

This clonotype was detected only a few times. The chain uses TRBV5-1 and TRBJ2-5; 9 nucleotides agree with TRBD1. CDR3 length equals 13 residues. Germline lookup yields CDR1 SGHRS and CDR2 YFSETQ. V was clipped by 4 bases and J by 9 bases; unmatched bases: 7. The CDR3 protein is CASSTPGQGSQYF. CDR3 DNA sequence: TGCGCCAGCAGCACGCCGGGACAGGGATCCCAGTACTTC.

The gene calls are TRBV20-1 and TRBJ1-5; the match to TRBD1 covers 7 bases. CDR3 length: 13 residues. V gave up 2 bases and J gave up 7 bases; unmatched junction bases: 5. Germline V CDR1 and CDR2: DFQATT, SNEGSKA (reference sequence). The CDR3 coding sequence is TGCAGTGCTAGAAGAACAGGGGAGCAGCCCCAGCATTTT. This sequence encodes CSARRTGEQPQHF.

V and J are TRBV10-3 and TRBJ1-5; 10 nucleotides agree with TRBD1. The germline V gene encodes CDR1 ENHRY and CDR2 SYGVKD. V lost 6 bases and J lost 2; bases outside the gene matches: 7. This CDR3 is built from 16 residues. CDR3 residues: CAIRGTGAVGNQPQHF. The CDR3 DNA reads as TGTGCCATCAGGGGGACAGGGGCGGTTGGCAATCAGCCCCAGCATTTT.

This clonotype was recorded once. Here the CDR3 reads CASSLVADRGVRGTQYF. CDR3 DNA: TGTGCCAGCAGCTTAGTTGCGGACAGGGGGGTAAGGGGGACCCAGTACTTC. V is TRBV7-2 and J is TRBJ2-5; 10 bases are shared with TRBD1. The CDR3 runs 17 residues. V dropped 1 base and J dropped 7; count of bases not matched to a gene: 12. Germline CDR1 is SGHTA and CDR2 is FQGNSA.

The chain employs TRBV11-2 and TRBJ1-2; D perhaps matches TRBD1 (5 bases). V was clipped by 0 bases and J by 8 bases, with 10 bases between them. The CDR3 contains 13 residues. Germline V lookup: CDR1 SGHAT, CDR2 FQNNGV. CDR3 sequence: CASSLDQGVGYTF. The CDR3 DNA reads TGTGCCAGCAGCTTAGATCAGGGAGTCGGCTACACCTTC.

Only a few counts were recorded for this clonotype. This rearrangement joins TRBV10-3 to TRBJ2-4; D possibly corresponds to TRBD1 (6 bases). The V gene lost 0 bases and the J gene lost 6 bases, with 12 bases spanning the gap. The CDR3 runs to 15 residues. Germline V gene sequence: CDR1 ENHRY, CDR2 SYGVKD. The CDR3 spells CAISESQGSLNIQYF. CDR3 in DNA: TGTGCCATCAGTGAGTCACAGGGATCCCTAAACATTCAGTACTTC.

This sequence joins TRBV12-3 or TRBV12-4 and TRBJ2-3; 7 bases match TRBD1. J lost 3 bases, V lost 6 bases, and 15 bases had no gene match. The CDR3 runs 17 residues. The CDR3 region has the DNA TGTGCCAGCAGCCTGTGGGGTAGGGGGCCGCTGACAGATACGCAGTATTTT. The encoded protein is CASSLWGRGPLTDTQYF.

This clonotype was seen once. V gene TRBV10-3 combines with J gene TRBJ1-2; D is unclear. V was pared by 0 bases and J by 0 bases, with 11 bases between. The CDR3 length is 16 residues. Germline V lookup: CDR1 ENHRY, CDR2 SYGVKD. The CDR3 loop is CAISESGRPPNYGYTF. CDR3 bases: TGTGCCATCAGTGAGTCCGGCAGACCTCCTAACTATGGCTACACCTTC.